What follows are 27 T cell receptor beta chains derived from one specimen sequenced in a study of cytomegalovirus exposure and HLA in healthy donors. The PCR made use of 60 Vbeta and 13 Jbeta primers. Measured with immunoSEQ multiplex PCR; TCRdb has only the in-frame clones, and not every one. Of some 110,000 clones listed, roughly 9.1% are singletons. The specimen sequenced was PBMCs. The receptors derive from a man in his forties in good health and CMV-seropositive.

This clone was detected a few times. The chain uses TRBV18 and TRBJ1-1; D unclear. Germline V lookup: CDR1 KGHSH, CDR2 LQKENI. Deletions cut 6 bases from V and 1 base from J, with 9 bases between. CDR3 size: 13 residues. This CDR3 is CASSPGSNTEAFF. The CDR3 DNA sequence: TGTGCCAGCTCCCCGGGATCGAACACTGAAGCTTTCTTT.

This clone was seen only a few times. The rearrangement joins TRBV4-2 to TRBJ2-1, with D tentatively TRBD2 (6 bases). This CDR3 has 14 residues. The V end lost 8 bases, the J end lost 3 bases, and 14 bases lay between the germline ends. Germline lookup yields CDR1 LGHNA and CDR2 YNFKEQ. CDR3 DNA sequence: TGTGCCAGCCCGGGAGCGGAACACTACAATGAGCAGTTCTTC. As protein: CASPGAEHYNEQFF.

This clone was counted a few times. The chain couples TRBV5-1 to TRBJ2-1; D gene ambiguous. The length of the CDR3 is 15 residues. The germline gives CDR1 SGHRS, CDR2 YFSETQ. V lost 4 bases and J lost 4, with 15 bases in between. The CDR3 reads CASSLERVAYNEQFF. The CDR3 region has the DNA TGCGCCAGCAGCCTGGAACGGGTCGCGTACAATGAGCAGTTCTTC.

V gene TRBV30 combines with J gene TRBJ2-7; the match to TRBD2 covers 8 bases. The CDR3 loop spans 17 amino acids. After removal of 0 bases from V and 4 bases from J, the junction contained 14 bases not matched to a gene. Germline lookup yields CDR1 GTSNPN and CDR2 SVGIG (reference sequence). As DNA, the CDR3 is TGTGCCTGGAGTGTAACTAGAACTAGCGGAGGCTTGTACGAGCAGTACTTC. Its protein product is CAWSVTRTSGGLYEQYF.

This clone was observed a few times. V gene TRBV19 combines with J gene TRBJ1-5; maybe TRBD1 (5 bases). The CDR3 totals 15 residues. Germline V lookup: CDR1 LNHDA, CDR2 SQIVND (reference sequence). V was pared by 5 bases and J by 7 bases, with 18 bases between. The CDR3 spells CASSVGQAGEQPQHF. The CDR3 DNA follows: TGTGCCAGTAGTGTGGGGCAGGCAGGTGAACAGCCCCAGCATTTT.

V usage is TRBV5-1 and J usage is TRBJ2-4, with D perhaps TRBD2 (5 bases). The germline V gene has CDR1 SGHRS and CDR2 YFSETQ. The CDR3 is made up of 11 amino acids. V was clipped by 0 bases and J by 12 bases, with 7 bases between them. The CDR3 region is CASSLEEGQYF. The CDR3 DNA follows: TGCGCCAGCAGCTTGGAAGAGGGTCAGTACTTC.

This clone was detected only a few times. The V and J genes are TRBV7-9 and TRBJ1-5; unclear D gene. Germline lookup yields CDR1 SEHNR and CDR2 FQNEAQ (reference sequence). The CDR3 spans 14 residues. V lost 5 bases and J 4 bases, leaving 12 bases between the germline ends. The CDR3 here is CASSGRDGNQPQHF. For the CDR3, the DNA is TGTGCCAGCAGCGGGCGGGATGGGAATCAGCCCCAGCATTTT.

This chain's CDR3 is CASSEFSNTEAFF. CDR3 bases: TGCGCCAGCAGTGAATTCTCGAACACTGAAGCTTTCTTT. The chain has TRBV10-1 and TRBJ1-1, with no clear D. This CDR3 has 13 residues. Germline V gene lookup returns CDR1 WNHNN and CDR2 SYGVQD (reference sequence). V was clipped by 3 bases and J by 1 base, with 6 bases between them.

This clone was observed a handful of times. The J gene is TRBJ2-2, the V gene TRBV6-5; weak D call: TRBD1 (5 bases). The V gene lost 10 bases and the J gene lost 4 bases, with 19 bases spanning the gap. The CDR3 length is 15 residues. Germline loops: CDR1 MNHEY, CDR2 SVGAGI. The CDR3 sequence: CATKIGVVGTGELFF. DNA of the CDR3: TGTGCCACCAAGATAGGGGTCGTAGGCACCGGGGAGCTGTTTTTT.

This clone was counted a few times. CDR3 amino acids: CASSLTGSQPQHF. The CDR3 nucleotides read TGTGCCAGCAGTCTGACAGGGTCACAGCCCCAGCATTTT. The chain combines TRBV14 with TRBJ1-5, with 7 nucleotides matching TRBD1. The CDR3 runs to 13 residues. V lost 6 bases and J lost 7; bases outside the gene matches: 6. Germline V gene sequence: CDR1 SGHDN, CDR2 FVKESK.

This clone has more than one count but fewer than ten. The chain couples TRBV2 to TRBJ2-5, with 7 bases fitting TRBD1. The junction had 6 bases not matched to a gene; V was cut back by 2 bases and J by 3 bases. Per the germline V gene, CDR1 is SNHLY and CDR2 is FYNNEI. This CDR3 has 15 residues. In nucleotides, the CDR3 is TGTGCCAGCAGTGAAATCCAGGGGGAGAAAGAGACCCAGTACTTC. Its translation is CASSEIQGEKETQYF.

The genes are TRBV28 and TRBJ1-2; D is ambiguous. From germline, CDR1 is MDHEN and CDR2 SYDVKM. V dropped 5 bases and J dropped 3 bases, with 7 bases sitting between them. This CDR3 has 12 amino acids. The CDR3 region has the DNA TGTGCCAGCAGTCTTCCCTACTATGGCTACACCTTC. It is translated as CASSLPYYGYTF.

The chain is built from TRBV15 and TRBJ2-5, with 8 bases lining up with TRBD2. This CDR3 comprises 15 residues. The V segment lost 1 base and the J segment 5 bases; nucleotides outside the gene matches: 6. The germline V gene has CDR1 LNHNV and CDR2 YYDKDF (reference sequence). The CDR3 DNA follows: TGTGCCACCAGCAGAGGATCGCGGGAGGATGAGACCCAGTACTTC. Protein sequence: CATSRGSREDETQYF.

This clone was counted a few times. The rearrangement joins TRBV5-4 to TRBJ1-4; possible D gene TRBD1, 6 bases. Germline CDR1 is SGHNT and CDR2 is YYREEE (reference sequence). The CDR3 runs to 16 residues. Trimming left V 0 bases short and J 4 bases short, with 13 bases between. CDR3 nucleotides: TGTGCCAGCAGCTTGGACCCGACAGGCAATAATGAAAAACTGTTTTTT. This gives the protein CASSLDPTGNNEKLFF.

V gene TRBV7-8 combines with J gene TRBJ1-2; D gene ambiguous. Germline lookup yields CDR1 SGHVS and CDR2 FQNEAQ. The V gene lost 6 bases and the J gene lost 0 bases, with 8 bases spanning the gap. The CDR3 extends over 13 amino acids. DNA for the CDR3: TGTGCCAGCAGTCCCACACCTAACTATGGCTACACCTTC. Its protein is CASSPTPNYGYTF.

CDR3 sequence: CASSLYPSASEQFF. The CDR3 DNA is TGTGCCAGCAGCCTTTATCCTAGCGCCTCTGAGCAGTTCTTC. J is TRBJ2-1 and V is TRBV7-3; D might be TRBD2 (6 bases). Per the germline V gene, CDR1 is SGHTA and CDR2 is FQGTGA. This CDR3 has 14 residues. Trimming took off 5 bases at V and 9 bases at J, with 17 bases between the two ends.

This chain's CDR3 is CASSHQGDQPQHF. Written as DNA, the CDR3 is TGTGCCAGCAGCCATCAGGGGGATCAGCCCCAGCATTTT. The chain recombines TRBV14 with TRBJ1-5; 7 bases fit TRBD1. The CDR3 contains 13 residues. Germline-derived CDR1 and CDR2 are SGHDN and FVKESK. The V segment lost 3 bases and the J segment 5 bases; nucleotides outside the gene matches: 1.

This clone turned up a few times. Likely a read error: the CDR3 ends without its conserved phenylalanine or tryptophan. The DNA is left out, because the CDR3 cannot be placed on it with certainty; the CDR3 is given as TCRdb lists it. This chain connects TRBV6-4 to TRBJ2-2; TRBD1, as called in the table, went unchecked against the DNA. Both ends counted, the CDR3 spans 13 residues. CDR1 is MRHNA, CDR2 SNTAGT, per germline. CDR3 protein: CASSAGNTGEMFL.

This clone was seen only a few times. CDR3 DNA: TGTGCCAGTAGCCCCGGGTGGGAAAAACTGTTTTTT. Translation: CASSPGWEKLFF. The chain joins TRBV19 to TRBJ1-4; D remains ambiguous. The V and J ends lost 6 bases and 8 bases respectively, with 10 bases between them. The CDR3 extends over 12 amino acids. Germline assignment: CDR1 LNHDA and CDR2 SQIVND (reference sequence).

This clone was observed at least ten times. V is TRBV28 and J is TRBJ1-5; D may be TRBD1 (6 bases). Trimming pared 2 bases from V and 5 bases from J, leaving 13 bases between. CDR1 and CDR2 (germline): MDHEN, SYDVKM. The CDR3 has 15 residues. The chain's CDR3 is CASSLGGGGYQPQHF. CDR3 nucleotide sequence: TGTGCCAGCAGTTTAGGAGGGGGGGGTTATCAGCCCCAGCATTTT.

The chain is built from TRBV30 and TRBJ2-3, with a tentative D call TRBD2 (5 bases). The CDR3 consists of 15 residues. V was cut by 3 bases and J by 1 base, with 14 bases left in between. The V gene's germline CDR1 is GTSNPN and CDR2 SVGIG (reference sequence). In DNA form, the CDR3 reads TGTGCCTGGAGAGGGCTAGCTACCGGCACAGATACGCAGTATTTT. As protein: CAWRGLATGTDTQYF.

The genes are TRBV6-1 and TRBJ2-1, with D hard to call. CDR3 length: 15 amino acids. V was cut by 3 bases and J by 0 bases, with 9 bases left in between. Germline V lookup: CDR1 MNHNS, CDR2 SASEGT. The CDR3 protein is CASSDLQSSYNEQFF. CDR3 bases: TGTGCCAGCAGTGACCTACAGAGCTCCTACAATGAGCAGTTCTTC.

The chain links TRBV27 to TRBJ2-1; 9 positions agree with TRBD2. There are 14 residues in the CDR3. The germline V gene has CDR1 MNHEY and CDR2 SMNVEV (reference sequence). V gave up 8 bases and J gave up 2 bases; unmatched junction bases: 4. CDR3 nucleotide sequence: TGTGCCAGCTCTGAGCGGGGGGCCTACAATGAGCAGTTCTTC. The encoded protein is CASSERGAYNEQFF.

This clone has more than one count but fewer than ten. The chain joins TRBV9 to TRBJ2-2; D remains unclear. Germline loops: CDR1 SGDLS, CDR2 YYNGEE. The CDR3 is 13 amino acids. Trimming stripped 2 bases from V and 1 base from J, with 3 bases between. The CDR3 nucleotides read TGTGCCAGCAGCGTCAAGAACACCGGGGAGCTGTTTTTT. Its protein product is CASSVKNTGELFF. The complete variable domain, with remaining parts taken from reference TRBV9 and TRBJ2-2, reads DSGVTQTPKHLITATGQRVTLRCSPRSGDLSVYWYQQSLDQGLQFLIQYYNGEERAKGNILERFSAQQFPDLHSELNLSSLELGDSALYFCASSVKNTGELFFGEGSRLTVL.

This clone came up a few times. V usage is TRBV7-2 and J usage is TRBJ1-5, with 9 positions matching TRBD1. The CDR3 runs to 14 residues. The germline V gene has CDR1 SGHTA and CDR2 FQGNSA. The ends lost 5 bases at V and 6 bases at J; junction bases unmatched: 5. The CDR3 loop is CASSLDRGGQPQHF. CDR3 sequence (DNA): TGTGCCAGCAGCCTAGACAGGGGGGGTCAGCCCCAGCATTTT.

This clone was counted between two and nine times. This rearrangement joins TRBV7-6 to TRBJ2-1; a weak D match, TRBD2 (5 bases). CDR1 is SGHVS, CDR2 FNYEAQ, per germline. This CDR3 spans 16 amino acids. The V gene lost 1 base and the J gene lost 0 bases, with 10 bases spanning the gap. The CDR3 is CASSLEGAVSYNEQFF. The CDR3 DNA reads TGTGCCAGCAGCTTAGAGGGAGCTGTCTCCTACAATGAGCAGTTCTTC.

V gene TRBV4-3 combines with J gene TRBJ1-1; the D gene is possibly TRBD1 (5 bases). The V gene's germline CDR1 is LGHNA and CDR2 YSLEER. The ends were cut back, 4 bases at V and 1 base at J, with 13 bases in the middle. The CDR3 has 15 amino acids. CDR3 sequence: CASSLSGGGNTEAFF. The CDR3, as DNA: TGCGCCAGCAGCCTCAGCGGGGGGGGGAACACTGAAGCTTTCTTT.